These T cell receptor beta chains were read from a single sample in a study of T cells in localized non-small cell lung cancer. The protocol was immunoSEQ multiplex PCR, while the TCRdb copy is restricted to in-frame clones and leaves out a portion. Of roughly 40,000 clones in the sample, around 81% are singletons; the top ten hold around 6.6%. Sequenced material: peripheral blood mononuclear cells, taken before any cancer treatment. The receptors originated from a male donor older than 55 with stage II lung adenocarcinoma. The CDR3 runs from the conserved cysteine through the conserved F or W. Fields, in order: D gene, V gene, J gene, clone size, CDR3 length, CDR3 protein, CDR3 DNA. A D gene is named only where the DNA matches it firmly. Part of the rows lack a size; the others show once, few, many or a class for expanded clones.

>NA|TRBV5-5|TRBJ2-3|NA|13
CASSHPLTDTQYF
TGTGCCAGCAGCCACCCACTAACAGATACGCAGTATTTT
>NA|TRBV7-9|TRBJ2-7|NA|11
CASSRDYEQYF
TGTGCCAGCAGCCGGGACTACGAGCAGTACTTC
>TRBD1|TRBV7-9|TRBJ1-5|few|16
CASSVGDRWSDQPQHF
TGTGCCAGCAGCGTAGGGGACAGGTGGAGCGATCAGCCCCAGCATTTT
>NA|TRBV7-2|TRBJ2-5|NA|14
CASSVGLQQETQYF
TGTGCCAGCAGCGTGGGACTGCAGCAAGAGACCCAGTACTTC
>NA|TRBV5-1|TRBJ1-1|NA|13
CASSLTGTSEAFF
TGCGCCAGCAGCTTAACTGGGACCTCTGAAGCTTTCTTT
>NA|TRBV19|TRBJ2-7|NA|12
CASRPRHGEQYF
TGTGCCAGTAGGCCCAGGCATGGGGAGCAGTACTTC
>TRBD2|TRBV30|TRBJ2-3|NA|15
CAWATGTSGRATQYF
TGTGCCTGGGCAACCGGGACTAGCGGGAGAGCTACGCAGTATTTT
>TRBD1|TRBV10-3|TRBJ2-1|once|15
CAISESTGGSNEQFF
TGTGCCATCAGTGAGTCGACAGGGGGCTCGAATGAGCAGTTCTTC
>NA|TRBV7-9|TRBJ2-3|NA|14
CASSLDGTSDTQYF
TGTGCCAGCAGCTTAGATGGGACCTCAGATACGCAGTATTTT
>TRBD1|TRBV14|TRBJ2-3|NA|13
CASKDRGADTQYF
TGTGCCAGCAAGGACAGGGGAGCAGATACGCAGTATTTT
>NA|TRBV7-6|TRBJ1-2|NA|15
CASSTNTGGNYGYTF
TGTGCCAGCAGCACAAATACTGGGGGGAACTATGGCTACACCTTC
>NA|TRBV7-3|TRBJ2-3|NA|13
CASSLTNPDTQYF
TGTGCCAGCAGCTTAACGAACCCAGATACGCAGTATTTT
>TRBD2|TRBV13|TRBJ2-5|NA|14
CASSLRAGEETQYF
TGTGCCAGCAGCTTGCGGGCGGGAGAAGAGACCCAGTACTTC
>TRBD1|TRBV7-2|TRBJ1-5|NA|14
CASSFLGQGQPQHF
TGTGCCAGCAGCTTCCTTGGACAGGGTCAGCCCCAGCATTTT
>NA|TRBV10-3|TRBJ2-3|NA|15
CAISEKAGSTDTQYF
TGTGCCATCAGTGAGAAAGCGGGTAGCACAGATACGCAGTATTTT
>TRBD2|TRBV2|TRBJ2-5|NA|12
CAVKGEGETQYF
TGTGCCGTAAAAGGGGAGGGAGAGACCCAGTACTTC